The rows below give T cell receptor beta chains drawn from one sample of a study of B cell selection in AIRE deficiency. The data were produced by immunoSEQ multiplex PCR, yet TCRdb's version contains in-frame clones alone and is incomplete. Among under 5,500 clones listed, about 90% were seen once. The sequenced sample consisted of Tregs sorted from PBMCs. These receptor sequences come from a human donor with AIRE deficiency. Both conserved end residues are part of each CDR3. D genes are given only for firm matches. Expanded clones are given a class, and other clones once, few, many or no size at all.

len: 16
abundance: -
v_gene: TRBV18
d_gene: -
j_gene: TRBJ1-2
CDR3nt: TGTGCCAGCTCACCGACCCCCCGGCAGGCCGAGGGGGGCTACACCTTC
CDR3aa: CASSPTPRQAEGGYTF

len: 14
abundance: -
v_gene: TRBV27
d_gene: -
j_gene: TRBJ2-7
CDR3nt: TGTGCCAGCAGTTCCTTGGGGACCCACTACGAGCAGTACTTC
CDR3aa: CASSSLGTHYEQYF

len: 16
abundance: -
v_gene: TRBV7-2
d_gene: TRBD2
j_gene: TRBJ2-1
CDR3nt: TGTGCCAGCAGCTTAGCTCCGTGGCGGGGGGGGAATGAGCAGTTCTTC
CDR3aa: CASSLAPWRGGNEQFF

len: 14
abundance: once
v_gene: TRBV19
d_gene: -
j_gene: TRBJ2-2
CDR3nt: TGTGCCAGTAGTATAGTTTCGGGATCCGGGGAGCTGTTTTTT
CDR3aa: CASSIVSGSGELFF

len: 16
abundance: -
v_gene: TRBV10-3
d_gene: -
j_gene: TRBJ2-7
CDR3nt: TGTGCCATCAGTGTAACGAGGGGGAGTTGGGTGGAGGAGCAGTACTTC
CDR3aa: CAISVTRGSWVEEQYF

len: 13
abundance: -
v_gene: TRBV7-9
d_gene: -
j_gene: TRBJ2-2
CDR3nt: TGTGCCAGCAGCTTATTTGAAACCGGGGAGCTGTTTTTT
CDR3aa: CASSLFETGELFF

len: 14
abundance: once
v_gene: TRBV18
d_gene: -
j_gene: TRBJ2-3
CDR3nt: TGTGCCAGCTCACCAGTGATTTCGACCTCGCAACGGTATTTT
CDR3aa: CASSPVISTSQRYF

len: 13
abundance: -
v_gene: TRBV4-2
d_gene: -
j_gene: TRBJ2-3
CDR3nt: TGTGCCAGCAGCTTGCTTTCGGGGGCTACGCAGTATTTT
CDR3aa: CASSLLSGATQYF

len: 14
abundance: -
v_gene: TRBV2
d_gene: TRBD1
j_gene: TRBJ2-2
CDR3nt: TGTGCCAGCAGTGAAAGGGGGCGTACCGGGGAGCTGTTTTTT
CDR3aa: CASSERGRTGELFF

len: 12
abundance: -
v_gene: TRBV14
d_gene: -
j_gene: TRBJ2-5
CDR3nt: TGTGCCAGCAGCGCTCTTTGGGGGACCCAGTACTTC
CDR3aa: CASSALWGTQYF

len: 14
abundance: -
v_gene: TRBV7-2
d_gene: -
j_gene: TRBJ2-3
CDR3nt: TGTGCCAGCAGCCCATCCCCTCACGCAGATACGCAGTATTTT
CDR3aa: CASSPSPHADTQYF

len: 17
abundance: few
v_gene: TRBV15
d_gene: -
j_gene: TRBJ2-6
CDR3nt: TGTGCCACCAGCGTCCAGAGGAGGGGAGCTGGGGCCAACGTCCTGACTTTC
CDR3aa: CATSVQRRGAGANVLTF

len: 15
abundance: few
v_gene: TRBV7-2
d_gene: -
j_gene: TRBJ2-1
CDR3nt: TGTGCCAGCAGCTTAGCGGAGGGCTCCTACAATGAGCAGTTCTTC
CDR3aa: CASSLAEGSYNEQFF

len: 15
abundance: -
v_gene: TRBV5-4
d_gene: TRBD1
j_gene: TRBJ2-5
CDR3nt: TGTGCCAGCAGCACGCGGACAGGTCAACAAGAGACCCAGTACTTC
CDR3aa: CASSTRTGQQETQYF

len: 12
abundance: -
v_gene: TRBV10-3
d_gene: -
j_gene: TRBJ2-7
CDR3nt: TGTGCCAATAGACGGAGCTCCTACGAGCAGTACTTC
CDR3aa: CANRRSSYEQYF

len: 14
abundance: -
v_gene: TRBV18
d_gene: TRBD1
j_gene: TRBJ2-6
CDR3nt: TGTGCCAGCTCACCCGGGACAGCGTCAGGTGTCCTGACTTTC
CDR3aa: CASSPGTASGVLTF

len: 13
abundance: -
v_gene: TRBV7-3
d_gene: -
j_gene: TRBJ1-1
CDR3nt: TGTGCCAGCAGCTTAATGGGAATCACTGAAGCTTTCTTT
CDR3aa: CASSLMGITEAFF

len: 16
abundance: -
v_gene: TRBV6-5
d_gene: -
j_gene: TRBJ1-6
CDR3nt: TGTGCCAGCAGTTACTCGAGGGCCTTCTATAATTCACCCCTCCACTTT
CDR3aa: CASSYSRAFYNSPLHF

len: 13
abundance: -
v_gene: TRBV7-2
d_gene: -
j_gene: TRBJ2-2
CDR3nt: TGTGCCAGCAGCTTAGGCCGCACCGGGGAGCTGTTTTTT
CDR3aa: CASSLGRTGELFF

len: 16
abundance: -
v_gene: TRBV9
d_gene: -
j_gene: TRBJ2-3
CDR3nt: TGTGCCAGCAGCCTCGGTACTAGTGGAAGCACAGATACGCAGTATTTT
CDR3aa: CASSLGTSGSTDTQYF

len: 13
abundance: -
v_gene: TRBV5-1
d_gene: -
j_gene: TRBJ2-3
CDR3nt: TGCGCCAGCAGCTTGCGTCGCACAGATACGCAGTATTTT
CDR3aa: CASSLRRTDTQYF

len: 15
abundance: few
v_gene: TRBV28
d_gene: TRBD1
j_gene: TRBJ1-5
CDR3nt: TGTGCCAGCAGTCACAGGGGCGCTTTCAATCAGCCCCAGCATTTT
CDR3aa: CASSHRGAFNQPQHF

len: 13
abundance: -
v_gene: TRBV11-2
d_gene: TRBD2
j_gene: TRBJ2-5
CDR3nt: TGTGCCAGCAGCACTAGCGCCAGGGAGACCCAGTACTTC
CDR3aa: CASSTSARETQYF

len: 17
abundance: -
v_gene: TRBV10-1
d_gene: TRBD1
j_gene: TRBJ1-5
CDR3nt: TGCGCCAGCAGTGAGTCCGGGACAGGCGTTAGCAATCAGCCCCAGCATTTT
CDR3aa: CASSESGTGVSNQPQHF

len: 16
abundance: once
v_gene: TRBV28
d_gene: TRBD1
j_gene: TRBJ2-1
CDR3nt: TGTGCCAGCAGCTCACTTACCGGGACAGCCTACAATGAGCAGTTCTTC
CDR3aa: CASSSLTGTAYNEQFF

len: 16
abundance: once
v_gene: TRBV7-3
d_gene: -
j_gene: TRBJ2-1
CDR3nt: TGTGCCAGCAGCCCCAGTCGGATAGCTCCCTACAATGAGCAGTTCTTC
CDR3aa: CASSPSRIAPYNEQFF

len: 16
abundance: -
v_gene: TRBV23-1
d_gene: -
j_gene: TRBJ2-7
CDR3nt: TGCGCCAGCAGTCAATCGGGGGCAATCTGGGCCTACGAGCAGTACTTC
CDR3aa: CASSQSGAIWAYEQYF

len: 15
abundance: -
v_gene: TRBV6-5
d_gene: -
j_gene: TRBJ2-1
CDR3nt: TGTGCCAGCAAACCCGGGACCGTCCCCTACAATGAGCAGTTCTTC
CDR3aa: CASKPGTVPYNEQFF

len: 13
abundance: -
v_gene: TRBV5-1
d_gene: -
j_gene: TRBJ1-1
CDR3nt: TGCGCCAGCAGCTTGGAACAGGGCACTGAAGCTTTCTTT
CDR3aa: CASSLEQGTEAFF

len: 17
abundance: -
v_gene: TRBV28
d_gene: TRBD2
j_gene: TRBJ2-1
CDR3nt: TGTGCCAGCAGTTCACTAGCGGGGGGGGATCTGAGCAATGAGCAGTTCTTC
CDR3aa: CASSSLAGGDLSNEQFF

len: 12
abundance: -
v_gene: TRBV7-9
d_gene: -
j_gene: TRBJ1-1
CDR3nt: TGTGCCAGCAGCTTAGTCATTGGGAAAGCTTTCTTT
CDR3aa: CASSLVIGKAFF

len: 13
abundance: -
v_gene: TRBV7-2
d_gene: -
j_gene: TRBJ1-1
CDR3nt: TGTGCCAGCAGCTTCGCGGGGAACACTGAAGCTTTCTTT
CDR3aa: CASSFAGNTEAFF

len: 14
abundance: -
v_gene: TRBV30
d_gene: -
j_gene: TRBJ2-6
CDR3nt: TGTGCCTGGACACCCGGCTCTGGGGCCAACGTCCTGACTTTC
CDR3aa: CAWTPGSGANVLTF

len: 14
abundance: once
v_gene: TRBV18
d_gene: -
j_gene: TRBJ1-2
CDR3nt: TGTGCCAGCTCACCACGGGACACCATCTATGGCTACACCTTC
CDR3aa: CASSPRDTIYGYTF

len: 14
abundance: -
v_gene: TRBV5-4
d_gene: TRBD2
j_gene: TRBJ2-1
CDR3nt: TGTGCCAGCAGCGTGGGACTAGCGCGGGATGAGCAGTTCTTC
CDR3aa: CASSVGLARDEQFF